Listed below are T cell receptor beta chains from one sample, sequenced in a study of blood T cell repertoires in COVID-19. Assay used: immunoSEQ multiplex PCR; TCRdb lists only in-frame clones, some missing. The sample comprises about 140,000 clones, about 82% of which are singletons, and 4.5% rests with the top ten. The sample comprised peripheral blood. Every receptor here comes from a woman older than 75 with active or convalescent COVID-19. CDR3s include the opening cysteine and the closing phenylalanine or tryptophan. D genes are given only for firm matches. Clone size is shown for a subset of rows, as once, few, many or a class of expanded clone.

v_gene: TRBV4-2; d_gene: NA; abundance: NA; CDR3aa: CASSLQDQGEKLFF
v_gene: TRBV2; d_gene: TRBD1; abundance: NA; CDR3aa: CASRGQGAVDSPLHF
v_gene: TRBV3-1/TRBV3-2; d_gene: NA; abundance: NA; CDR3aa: CASSQDVGGFDTEAFF
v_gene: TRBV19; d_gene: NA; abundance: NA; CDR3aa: CASNTMNTEAFF
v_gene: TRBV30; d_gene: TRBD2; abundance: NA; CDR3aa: CAWSAQIAGSRYTQYF
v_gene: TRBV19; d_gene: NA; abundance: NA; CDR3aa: CASDRIGQSGTEAFF
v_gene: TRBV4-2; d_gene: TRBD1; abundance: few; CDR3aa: CASSQHSTGSQPQHF
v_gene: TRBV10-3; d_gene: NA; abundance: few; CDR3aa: CAISGSLGSSPLHF
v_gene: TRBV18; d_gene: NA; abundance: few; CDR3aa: CASSPPYSYEQYF
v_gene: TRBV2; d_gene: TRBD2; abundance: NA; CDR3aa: CASRESTRLAHSTDTQYF
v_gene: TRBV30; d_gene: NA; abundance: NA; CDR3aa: CAWSKGHRVEFSGNTIYF
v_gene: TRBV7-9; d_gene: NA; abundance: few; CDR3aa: CASSPDSYNEQFF
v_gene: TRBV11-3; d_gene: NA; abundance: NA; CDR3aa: CASSPGLQETQYF
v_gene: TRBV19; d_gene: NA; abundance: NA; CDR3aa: CATRQRQNTEAFF
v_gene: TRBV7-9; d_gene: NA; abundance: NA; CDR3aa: CASRLYPGRDEQFF
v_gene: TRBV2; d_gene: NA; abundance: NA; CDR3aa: CASSEGGGWGYGYTF
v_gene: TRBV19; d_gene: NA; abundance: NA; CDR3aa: CASSRTGTGYTF
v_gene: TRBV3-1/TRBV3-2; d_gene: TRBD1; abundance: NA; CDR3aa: CASSPGQGAVEAFF
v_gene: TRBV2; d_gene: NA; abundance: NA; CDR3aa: CASSEYRTYEQYF
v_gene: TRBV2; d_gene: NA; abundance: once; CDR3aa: CASSENNSPLHF
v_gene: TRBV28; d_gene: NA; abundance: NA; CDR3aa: CASRNGIRNTEAFF
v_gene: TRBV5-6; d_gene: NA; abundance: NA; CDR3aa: CASSFGFSNQPQHF
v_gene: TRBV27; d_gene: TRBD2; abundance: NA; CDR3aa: CASTSLGLAGTPGEQYF
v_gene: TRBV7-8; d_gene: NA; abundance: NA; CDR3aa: CASSPQTRSYEQYF
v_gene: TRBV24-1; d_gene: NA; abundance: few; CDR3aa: CATSEYHTDIPNTGELFF
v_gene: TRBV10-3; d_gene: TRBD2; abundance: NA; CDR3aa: CAISGEAGGSTDTQYF
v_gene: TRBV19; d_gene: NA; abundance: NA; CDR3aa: CASRWRSTDTQYF
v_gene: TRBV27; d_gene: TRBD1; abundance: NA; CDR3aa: CASRPTGYYGYTF
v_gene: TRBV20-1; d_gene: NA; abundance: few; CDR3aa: CSASTRVGTEAFF
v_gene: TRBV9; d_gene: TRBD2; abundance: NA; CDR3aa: CASSPAGGLAGGLAKNIQYF
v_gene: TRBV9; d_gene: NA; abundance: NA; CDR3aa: CASSRGRERGELFF
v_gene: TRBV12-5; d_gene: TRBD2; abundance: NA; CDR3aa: CASGSGDLAGGTDTQYF
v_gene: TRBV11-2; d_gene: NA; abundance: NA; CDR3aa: CASSLGTLNQPQHF
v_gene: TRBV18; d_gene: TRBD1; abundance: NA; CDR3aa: CASSPPTGVTYEQYF
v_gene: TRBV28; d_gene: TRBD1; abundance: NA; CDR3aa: CASRIPGTGQVYGYTF
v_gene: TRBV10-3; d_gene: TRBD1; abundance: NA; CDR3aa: CAISESEGTGTEAFF
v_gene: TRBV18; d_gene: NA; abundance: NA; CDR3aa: CASSPQGGNNQPQHF
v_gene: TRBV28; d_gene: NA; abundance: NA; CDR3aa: CASSYEGYGYTF
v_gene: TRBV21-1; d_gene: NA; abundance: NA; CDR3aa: CASSKFPTLWRRDHIGHSNQPQHF
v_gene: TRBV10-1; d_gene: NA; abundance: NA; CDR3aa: CASSETGKNEKLFF
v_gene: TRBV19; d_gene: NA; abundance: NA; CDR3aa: CASSISDTQYF
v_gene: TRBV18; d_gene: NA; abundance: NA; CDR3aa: CASSPDSSGNTIYF
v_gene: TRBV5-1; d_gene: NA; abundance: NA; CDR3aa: CASSPQSATNEKLFF
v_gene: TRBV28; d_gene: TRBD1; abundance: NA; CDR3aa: CASSIGQGASQPQHF
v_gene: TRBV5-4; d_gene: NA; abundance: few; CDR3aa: CASRSGPTGELFF
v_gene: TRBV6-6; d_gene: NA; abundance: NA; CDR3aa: CASTLVAGAQETQYF
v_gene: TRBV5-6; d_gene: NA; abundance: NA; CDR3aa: CASSLGTGLGTF
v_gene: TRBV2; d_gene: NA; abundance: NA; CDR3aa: CASRASNNSPLHF
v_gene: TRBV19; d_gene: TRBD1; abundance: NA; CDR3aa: CASKAQGALGNTIYF
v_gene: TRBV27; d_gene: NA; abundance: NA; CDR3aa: CASKGAGANVLTF
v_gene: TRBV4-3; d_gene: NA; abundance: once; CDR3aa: CASSQQTEVGTEAFF
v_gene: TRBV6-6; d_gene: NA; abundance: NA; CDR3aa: CASSYSMGGGTEAFF
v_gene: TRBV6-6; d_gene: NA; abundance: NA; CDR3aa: CASSSDSNYGYTF
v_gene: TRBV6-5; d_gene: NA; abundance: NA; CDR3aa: CASRNREGYTF
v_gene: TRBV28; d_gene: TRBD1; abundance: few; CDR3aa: CASSLSSGTGGVPLHF
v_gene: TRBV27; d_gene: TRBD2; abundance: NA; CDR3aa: CASSRLAGAHEQYF
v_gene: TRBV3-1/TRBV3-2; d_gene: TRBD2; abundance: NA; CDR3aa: CASSQDPAGGLNEQFF
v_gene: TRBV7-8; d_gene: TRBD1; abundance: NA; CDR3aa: CASSTGPRGWDTEAFF
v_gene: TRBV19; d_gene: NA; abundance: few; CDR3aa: CASSREGKNTEAFF
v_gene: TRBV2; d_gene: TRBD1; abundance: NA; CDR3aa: CASSLTGLEQYF